This entry lists 25 T cell receptor beta chains sequenced from one sample in a study of blood T cell repertoires in COVID-19. Only in-frame clones appear in the TCRdb table, and some are missing; sequencing was by immunoSEQ multiplex PCR. The table lists about 70,000 clones, approximately 80% of them singletons. Sequenced material: peripheral blood. The receptor source for this set is a man in his 70s who had recovered from COVID-19.

This rearrangement joins TRBV11-2 to TRBJ1-1; D gene ambiguous. Germline V lookup: CDR1 SGHAT, CDR2 FQNNGV. The CDR3 is 14 residues long. Trimming took off 2 bases at V and 0 bases at J, with 7 bases between the two ends. This CDR3 reads CASSLNRLNTEAFF. CDR3 nucleotides: TGTGCCAGCAGCTTAAACAGATTGAACACTGAAGCTTTCTTT.

The chain recombines TRBV11-3 with TRBJ1-3, with a weak D call TRBD1 (6 bases). The V end lost 8 bases, the J end lost 0 bases, and 11 bases lay between the germline ends. There are 14 residues in the CDR3. Looked up from germline, CDR1 is SGHNT and CDR2 is YENEEA. CDR3 DNA: TGTGCCAGCGGAAGGGGGAGCTCTGGAAACACCATATATTTT. It codes for CASGRGSSGNTIYF.

Here the CDR3 DNA reads TGTGCCAGCAGCCCACGTGTTGGGACTAGTTCTCTCGGGGAGCTGTTTTTT. This sequence encodes CASSPRVGTSSLGELFF. The V gene is TRBV9, the J gene TRBJ2-2, with TRBD2 identical over 8 bases. CDR3 length: 17 amino acids. The V gene's germline CDR1 is SGDLS and CDR2 YYNGEE. V lost 4 bases and J lost 7; bases outside the gene matches: 15.

V and J are TRBV19 and TRBJ2-1, with D perhaps matching TRBD2 (6 bases). Deletions cut 3 bases from V and 0 bases from J, with 15 bases between. Germline V gene lookup returns CDR1 LNHDA and CDR2 SQIVND (reference sequence). The CDR3 extends over 17 amino acids. CDR3 sequence: CASSIAEGYLSYNEQFF. CDR3 nucleotide sequence: TGTGCCAGTAGTATTGCGGAGGGCTACCTCTCCTACAATGAGCAGTTCTTC.

J is TRBJ2-6 and V is TRBV19; D not resolved. The CDR3 runs 15 residues. Trimming removed 6 bases at V and 0 bases at J, with 9 bases between. Per the germline V gene, CDR1 is LNHDA and CDR2 is SQIVND (reference sequence). The CDR3 region has the DNA TGTGCCAGTAGCATCCTAAGCTCTGGGGCCAACGTCCTGACTTTC. Translation: CASSILSSGANVLTF.

This clone occurred once. V and J are TRBV29-1 and TRBJ1-1, with D possibly being TRBD1 (5 bases). Germline lookup yields CDR1 SQVTM and CDR2 ANQGSEA. Trimming took off 5 bases at V and 6 bases at J, with 10 bases between the two ends. This CDR3 region has 11 residues. The CDR3 reads CSVSGGAEAFF. DNA of the CDR3: TGCAGCGTTTCGGGAGGGGCTGAAGCTTTCTTT.

This chain links TRBV19 with TRBJ2-7; TRBD1 might be the D (6 bases). Germline CDR1 reads LNHDA; CDR2 reads SQIVND (reference sequence). There are 14 residues in the CDR3. Trimming cost V 3 bases and J 2 bases, with 11 bases left between them. This CDR3 is CASSMDSETYEQYF. The CDR3 nucleotides are TGTGCCAGTAGTATGGACAGCGAAACCTACGAGCAGTACTTC.

The chain couples TRBV5-1 to TRBJ2-7, with D uncertain. The CDR3 consists of 15 residues. V was shortened by 3 bases and J by 5 bases, with 18 bases between the two germline ends. CDR1 SGHRS and CDR2 YFSETQ come from the germline V gene. The CDR3 bases are TGCGCCAGCAGCTCCCGGCGCGGTGACCCTGACGAGCAGTACTTC. This codes for CASSSRRGDPDEQYF.

The V gene is TRBV6-5, the J gene TRBJ2-5; TRBD2 matches at 7 bases. V lost 6 bases to trimming and J lost 3 bases; unmatched junction nucleotides: 10. CDR3 length equals 15 residues. Per germline, CDR1 MNHEY and CDR2 SVGAGI. The CDR3 loop is CASRTWGGIEETQYF. The CDR3 DNA sequence: TGTGCCAGCAGGACCTGGGGGGGGATAGAAGAGACCCAGTACTTC.

This chain links TRBV11-2 with TRBJ2-7, with D hard to call. Germline V lookup: CDR1 SGHAT, CDR2 FQNNGV. V lost 4 bases and J 3 bases, leaving 7 bases between the germline ends. CDR3 length: 12 amino acids. CDR3 bases: TGTGCCAGCAGCTCCCTCAGCTACGAGCAGTACTTC. It translates to CASSSLSYEQYF.

This chain links TRBV12-3 or TRBV12-4 with TRBJ1-5, with TRBD1 matching 8 bases. The CDR3 is 13 residues long. V shed 6 bases and J 6 bases; nucleotides not matched to a gene: 4. DNA for the CDR3: TGTGCCAGCAGCGCAGGGGGCTTTCAGCCCCAGCATTTT. It is translated as CASSAGGFQPQHF.

This clone was seen a handful of times. The chain couples TRBV3-1 (or the pseudogene TRBV3-2) to TRBJ1-2, with a tentative D call TRBD1 (5 bases). V was clipped by 3 bases and J by 4 bases, with 9 bases between them. The length of the CDR3 is 13 residues. Germline values: CDR1 LGHDT, CDR2 YNNKEL (reference sequence). Written as DNA, the CDR3 is TGTGCCAGCAGCCACGGACAAATCTATGGCTACACCTTC. Translating it yields CASSHGQIYGYTF.

The chain has TRBV6-5 and TRBJ1-2, with 8 nucleotides matching TRBD1. The V gene end was trimmed by 8 bases and the J gene end by 8 bases; junction bases not matched to a gene: 13. The germline V gene has CDR1 MNHEY and CDR2 SVGAGI. The CDR3 length is 14 residues. The DNA for the CDR3 is TGTGCCAGCGCTTCAATCGGACAGGGCTACGGCTACACCTTC. This translates into CASASIGQGYGYTF.

In its sample, this clone was seen once. The chain is built from TRBV5-8 and TRBJ2-7, with a weak D call TRBD2 (8 bases). There are 15 residues in the CDR3. Germline assignment: CDR1 SGHTS and CDR2 YDEGEE. V was clipped by 3 bases and J by 9 bases, with 22 bases between them. CDR3 residues: CASSSGRGQSIGQYF. The CDR3 DNA reads as TGTGCCAGCAGCTCCGGGAGGGGGCAAAGTATAGGGCAGTACTTC.

The chain carries TRBV5-1 and TRBJ1-4; unclear D gene. V dropped 3 bases and J dropped 5 bases, with 8 bases sitting between them. The CDR3 covers 13 residues. Germline assignment: CDR1 SGHRS and CDR2 YFSETQ. The CDR3 spells CASSSGDNEKLFF. CDR3 coding DNA: TGCGCCAGCAGCTCGGGTGACAATGAAAAACTGTTTTTT. The whole variable domain, filled in from reference TRBV5-1 and TRBJ1-4, reads KAGVTQTPRYLIKTRGQQVTLSCSPISGHRSVSWYQQTPGQGLQFLFEYFSETQRNKGNFPGRFSGRQFSNSRSEMNVSTLELGDSALYLCASSSGDNEKLFFGSGTQLSVL.

The table lists this clone with a few counts. CDR3 DNA: TGTGCCAGCAGCTTAGGCCTAGGACTAGCGGGAACGGGCGAGCAGTTCTTC. Amino acids: CASSLGLGLAGTGEQFF. This sequence joins TRBV13 and TRBJ2-1; 12 nucleotides match TRBD2. The germline gives CDR1 PRHDT, CDR2 FYEKMQ (reference sequence). After removal of 0 bases from V and 10 bases from J, the junction contained 10 bases not matched to a gene. The CDR3 covers 17 residues.

V and J are TRBV30 and TRBJ2-3; 9 nucleotides agree with TRBD1. With V trimmed by 2 bases and J by 4 bases, 10 bases remained unmatched. CDR1 GTSNPN and CDR2 SVGIG come from the germline V gene (reference sequence). The CDR3 runs 16 residues. This CDR3 is CAWSQGLRTGADTQYF. DNA for the CDR3: TGTGCCTGGAGTCAGGGATTGAGGACAGGGGCAGATACGCAGTATTTT.

The CDR3 loop is CASWGHSSYEQYF. In DNA, the CDR3 is TGTGCCAGCTGGGGACATAGCTCCTACGAGCAGTACTTC. The chain recombines TRBV6-5 with TRBJ2-7, with TRBD1 as a possible D gene (6 bases). Germline CDR1 and CDR2: MNHEY and SVGAGI. The CDR3 runs 13 residues. V dropped 8 bases and J dropped 0 bases, with 11 bases sitting between them.

This clone was counted once. The rearrangement joins TRBV3-1 (or the pseudogene TRBV3-2) to TRBJ2-5; D ambiguous. Germline assignment: CDR1 LGHDT and CDR2 YNNKEL (reference sequence). V shed 0 bases and J shed 5 bases, with 7 bases lying between them. The length of the CDR3 is 13 residues. CDR3 sequence reads: CASSQDLAETQYF. CDR3 nucleotides: TGTGCCAGCAGCCAAGATTTGGCCGAGACCCAGTACTTC.

The V call is TRBV23-1, the J call TRBJ2-1, with 10 bases lining up with TRBD2. TRBV23-1 counts as an open reading frame of uncertain function. The CDR3 sequence is 15 residues long. Losses at the gene ends were 7 bases for V and 1 base for J; bases not matched to a gene: 4. The chain's CDR3 is CASNLAGVSYNEQFF. The DNA of the CDR3 is TGCGCCAGCAACCTAGCGGGAGTGTCCTACAATGAGCAGTTCTTC.

The V gene is TRBV19, the J gene TRBJ1-1; 7 bases agree with TRBD1. Germline values: CDR1 LNHDA, CDR2 SQIVND (reference sequence). This CDR3 has 12 residues. Trimming took 4 bases from V and 5 from J; bases not matched to a gene: 1. CDR3 region: CASSRQGTEAFF. The CDR3 DNA sequence: TGTGCCAGTAGTAGACAGGGAACTGAAGCTTTCTTT.

The chain has TRBV4-1 and TRBJ2-3; D possibly corresponds to TRBD1 (5 bases). The germline V gene has CDR1 MGHRA and CDR2 YSYEKL. Trimming stripped 0 bases from V and 2 bases from J, with 12 bases between. This CDR3 has 16 amino acids. The chain's CDR3 is CASSQEFDSSTDTQYF. Written as DNA, the CDR3 is TGCGCCAGCAGCCAAGAATTCGACAGTTCCACAGATACGCAGTATTTT.

This clone was counted between two and nine times. This sequence joins TRBV5-6 and TRBJ1-1; D might be TRBD1 (5 bases). The germline CDR1 and CDR2 sequences are SGHDT and YYEEEE. The V end lost 0 bases, the J end lost 4 bases, and 16 bases lay between the germline ends. CDR3 size: 16 residues. The CDR3, as DNA: TGTGCCAGCAGCTTGGGGCTAGGGGAAGTCGGCACTGAAGCTTTCTTT. It specifies CASSLGLGEVGTEAFF.

The rearrangement uses TRBV9 and TRBJ2-1, with D possibly TRBD2 on 6 matching bases. Germline CDR1 is SGDLS and CDR2 is YYNGEE. The V end was cut by 0 bases, the J end by 7 bases, with 11 bases between. The CDR3 is 14 residues long. The CDR3 nucleotides are TGTGCCAGCAGCGTAGTCGGGAGTTCGAATGAGCAGTTCTTC. It specifies CASSVVGSSNEQFF.

This clone was picked up a small number of times. The chain has TRBV5-1 and TRBJ1-6, with 8 nucleotides matching TRBD1. Trimming took 0 bases from V and 8 from J; bases not matched to a gene: 1. Germline V gene data show CDR1 as SGHRS and CDR2 as YFSETQ. The CDR3 is 14 amino acids. The CDR3 nucleotides read TGCGCCAGCAGCTTGGCAGGGGGCGATTCACCCCTCCACTTT. Protein: CASSLAGGDSPLHF. Based on the CDR3 plus reference TRBV5-1 and TRBJ1-6, the full variable domain is KAGVTQTPRYLIKTRGQQVTLSCSPISGHRSVSWYQQTPGQGLQFLFEYFSETQRNKGNFPGRFSGRQFSNSRSEMNVSTLELGDSALYLCASSLAGGDSPLHFGNGTRLTVT.